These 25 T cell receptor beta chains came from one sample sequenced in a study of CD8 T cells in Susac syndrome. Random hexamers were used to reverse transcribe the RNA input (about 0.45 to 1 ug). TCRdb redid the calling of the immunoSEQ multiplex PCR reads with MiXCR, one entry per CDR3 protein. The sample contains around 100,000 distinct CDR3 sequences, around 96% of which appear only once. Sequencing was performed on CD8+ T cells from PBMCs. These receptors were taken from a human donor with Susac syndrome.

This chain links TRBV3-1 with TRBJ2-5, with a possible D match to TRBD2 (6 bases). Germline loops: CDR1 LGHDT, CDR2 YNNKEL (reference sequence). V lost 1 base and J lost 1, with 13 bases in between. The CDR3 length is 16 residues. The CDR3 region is CASSQAPGLRQETQYF. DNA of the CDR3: TGTGCCAGCAGCCAAGCCCCAGGACTACGCCAAGAGACCCAGTACTTC.

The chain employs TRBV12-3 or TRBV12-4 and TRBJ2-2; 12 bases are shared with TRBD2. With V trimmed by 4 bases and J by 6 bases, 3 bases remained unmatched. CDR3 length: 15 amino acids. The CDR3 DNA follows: TGTGCCAGCAGTTACCCTAGCGGGAGGGCCGGGGAGCTGTTTTTT. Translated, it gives CASSYPSGRAGELFF.

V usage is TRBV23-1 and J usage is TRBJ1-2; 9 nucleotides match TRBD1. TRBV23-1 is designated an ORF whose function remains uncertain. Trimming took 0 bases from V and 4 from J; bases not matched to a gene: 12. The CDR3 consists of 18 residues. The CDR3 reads CASSQSDYGTGTPYGYTF. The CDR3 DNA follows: TGCGCCAGCAGTCAATCCGACTACGGGACAGGGACCCCCTATGGCTACACCTTC.

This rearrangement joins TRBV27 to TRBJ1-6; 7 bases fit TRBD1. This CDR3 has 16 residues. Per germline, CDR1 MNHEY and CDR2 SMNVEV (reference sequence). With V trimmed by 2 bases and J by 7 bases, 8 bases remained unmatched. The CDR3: CASSLGAGQPNSPLHF. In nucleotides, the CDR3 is TGTGCCAGCAGTTTAGGGGCGGGACAGCCAAATTCACCCCTCCACTTT.

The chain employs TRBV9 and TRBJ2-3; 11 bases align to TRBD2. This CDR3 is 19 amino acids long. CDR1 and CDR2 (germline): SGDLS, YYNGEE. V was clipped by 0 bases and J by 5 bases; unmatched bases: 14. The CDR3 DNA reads TGTGCCAGCAGCGTAGGTGAGGGGTCGGGACTAGCGGTACTAGATACGCAGTATTTT. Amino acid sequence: CASSVGEGSGLAVLDTQYF.

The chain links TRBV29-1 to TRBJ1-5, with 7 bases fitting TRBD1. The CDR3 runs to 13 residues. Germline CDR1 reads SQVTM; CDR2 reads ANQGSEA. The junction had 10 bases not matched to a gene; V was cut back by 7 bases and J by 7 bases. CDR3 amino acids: CSAAGGVDQPQHF. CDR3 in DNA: TGCAGCGCAGCAGGGGGGGTGGACCAGCCCCAGCATTTT.

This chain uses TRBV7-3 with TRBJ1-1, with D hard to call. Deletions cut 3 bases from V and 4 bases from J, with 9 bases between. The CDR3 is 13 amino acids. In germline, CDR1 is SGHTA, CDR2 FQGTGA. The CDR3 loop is CASSFLGSTEAFF. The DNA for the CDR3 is TGTGCCAGCAGCTTCCTGGGAAGCACTGAAGCTTTCTTT. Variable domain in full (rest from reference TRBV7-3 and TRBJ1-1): GAGVSQTPSNKVTEKGKYVELRCDPISGHTALYWYRQSLGQGPEFLIYFQGTGAADDSGLPNDRFFAVRPEGSVSTLKIQRTERGDSAVYLCASSFLGSTEAFFGQGTRLTVV.

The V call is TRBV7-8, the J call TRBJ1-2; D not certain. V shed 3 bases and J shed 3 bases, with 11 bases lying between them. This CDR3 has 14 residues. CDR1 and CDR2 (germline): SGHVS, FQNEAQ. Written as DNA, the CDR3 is TGTGCCAGCAGCTTCCGGCAGCTCGACTATGGCTACACCTTC. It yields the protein CASSFRQLDYGYTF.

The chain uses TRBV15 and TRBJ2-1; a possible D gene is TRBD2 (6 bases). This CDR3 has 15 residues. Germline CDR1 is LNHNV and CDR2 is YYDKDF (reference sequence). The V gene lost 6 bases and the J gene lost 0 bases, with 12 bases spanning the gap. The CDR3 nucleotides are TGTGCCACCAGGGGAGACGGGAGCTCCTACAATGAGCAGTTCTTC. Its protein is CATRGDGSSYNEQFF.

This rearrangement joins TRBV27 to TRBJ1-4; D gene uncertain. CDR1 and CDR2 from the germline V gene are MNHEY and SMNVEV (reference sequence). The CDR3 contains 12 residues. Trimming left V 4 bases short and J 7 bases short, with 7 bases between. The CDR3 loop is CASSSLGEKLFF. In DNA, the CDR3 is TGTGCCAGCAGTTCATTGGGTGAAAAACTGTTTTTT.

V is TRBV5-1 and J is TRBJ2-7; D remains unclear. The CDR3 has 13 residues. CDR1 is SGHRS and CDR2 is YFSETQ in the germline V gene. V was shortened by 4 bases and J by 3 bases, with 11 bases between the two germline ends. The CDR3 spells CASSPDDGYEQYF. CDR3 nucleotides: TGCGCCAGCAGCCCGGACGACGGCTACGAGCAGTACTTC. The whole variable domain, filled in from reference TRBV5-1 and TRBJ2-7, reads KAGVTQTPRYLIKTRGQQVTLSCSPISGHRSVSWYQQTPGQGLQFLFEYFSETQRNKGNFPGRFSGRQFSNSRSEMNVSTLELGDSALYLCASSPDDGYEQYFGPGTRLTVT.

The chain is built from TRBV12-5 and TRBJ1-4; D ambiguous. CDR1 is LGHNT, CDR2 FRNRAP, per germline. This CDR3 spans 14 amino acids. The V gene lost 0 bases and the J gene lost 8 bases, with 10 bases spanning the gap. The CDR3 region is CASGLVLDNEKLFF. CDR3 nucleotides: TGTGCTAGTGGTTTGGTACTGGATAACGAAAAACTGTTTTTT.

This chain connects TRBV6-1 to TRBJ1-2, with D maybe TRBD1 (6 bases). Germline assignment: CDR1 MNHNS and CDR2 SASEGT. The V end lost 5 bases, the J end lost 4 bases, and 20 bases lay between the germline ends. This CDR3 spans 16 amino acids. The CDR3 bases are TGTGCCAGCAGTCCCCAACGAGGGGGAAAATTCTATGGCTACACCTTC. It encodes CASSPQRGGKFYGYTF.

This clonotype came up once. The CDR3 loop reads CSAGQGDTEAFF. The CDR3 DNA reads as TGCAGTGCCGGCCAGGGCGACACTGAAGCTTTCTTT. The chain recombines TRBV20-1 with TRBJ1-1; a possible D gene is TRBD1 (5 bases). CDR3 length: 12 residues. Trimming left V 6 bases short and J 3 bases short, with 11 bases between. CDR1 is DFQATT and CDR2 is SNEGSKA in the germline V gene (reference sequence).

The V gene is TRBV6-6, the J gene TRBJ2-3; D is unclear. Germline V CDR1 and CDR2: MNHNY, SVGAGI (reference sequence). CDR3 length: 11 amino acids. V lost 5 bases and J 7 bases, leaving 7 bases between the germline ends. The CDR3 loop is CASSAINTQYF. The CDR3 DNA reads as TGTGCCAGCAGTGCGATCAATACGCAGTATTTT.

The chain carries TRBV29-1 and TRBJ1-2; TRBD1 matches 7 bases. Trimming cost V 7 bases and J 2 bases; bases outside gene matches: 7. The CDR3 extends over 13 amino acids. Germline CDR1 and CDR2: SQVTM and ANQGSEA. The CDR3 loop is CSASSTGNYGYTF. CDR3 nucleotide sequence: TGCAGCGCCAGCTCGACAGGGAACTATGGCTACACCTTC.

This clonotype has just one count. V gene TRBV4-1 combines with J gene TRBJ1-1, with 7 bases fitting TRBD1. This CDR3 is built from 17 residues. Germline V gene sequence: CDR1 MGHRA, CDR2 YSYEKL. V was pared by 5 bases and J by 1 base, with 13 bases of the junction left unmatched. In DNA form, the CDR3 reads TGCGCCAGCAGCGGCATTAGAGGGGGCTTGAGGAACACTGAAGCTTTCTTT. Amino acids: CASSGIRGGLRNTEAFF.

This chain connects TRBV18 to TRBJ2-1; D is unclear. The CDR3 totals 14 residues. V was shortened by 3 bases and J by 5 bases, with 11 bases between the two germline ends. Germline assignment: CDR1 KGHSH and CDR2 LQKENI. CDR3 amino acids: CASSPRQENNEQFF. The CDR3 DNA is TGTGCCAGCTCACCTCGGCAGGAAAACAATGAGCAGTTCTTC.

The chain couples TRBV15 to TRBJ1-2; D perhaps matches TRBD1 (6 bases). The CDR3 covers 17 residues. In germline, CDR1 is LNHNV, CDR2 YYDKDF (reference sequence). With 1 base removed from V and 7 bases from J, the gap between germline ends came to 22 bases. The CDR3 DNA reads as TGTGCCACCAGCAGAGTGTTGGCAGGGGCCGCAAAAGCTGGCTACACCTTC. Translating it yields CATSRVLAGAAKAGYTF.

CDR3 amino acids: CASSQDDGASGSRRETQYF. CDR3 DNA: TGCGCCAGCAGCCAAGATGACGGGGCTAGCGGGAGTCGCCGGGAGACCCAGTACTTC. The chain employs TRBV4-1 and TRBJ2-5; 10 bases fit TRBD2. Germline trimming cut 0 bases from V and 5 bases from J; bases unmatched to any gene: 15. Germline V gene sequence: CDR1 MGHRA, CDR2 YSYEKL. The CDR3 extends over 19 amino acids.

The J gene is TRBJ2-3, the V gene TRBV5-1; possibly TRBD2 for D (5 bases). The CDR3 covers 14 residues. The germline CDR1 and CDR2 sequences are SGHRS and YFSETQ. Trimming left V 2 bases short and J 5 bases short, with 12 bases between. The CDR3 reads CASSFRGKQDTQYF. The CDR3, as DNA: TGCGCCAGCAGCTTTCGAGGGAAACAAGATACGCAGTATTTT.

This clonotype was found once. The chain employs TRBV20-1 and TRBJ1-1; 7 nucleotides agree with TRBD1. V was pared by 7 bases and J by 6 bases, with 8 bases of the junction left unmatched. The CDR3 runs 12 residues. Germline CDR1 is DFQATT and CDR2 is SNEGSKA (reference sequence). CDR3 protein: CSVAQGIAEAFF. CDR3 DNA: TGCAGTGTCGCACAGGGGATCGCTGAAGCTTTCTTT.

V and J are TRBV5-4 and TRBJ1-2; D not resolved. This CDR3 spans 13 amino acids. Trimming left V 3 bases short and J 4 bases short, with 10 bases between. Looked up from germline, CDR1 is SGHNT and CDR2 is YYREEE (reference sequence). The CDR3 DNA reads TGTGCCAGCAGCTCGGACTTATCCTATGGCTACACCTTC. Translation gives CASSSDLSYGYTF. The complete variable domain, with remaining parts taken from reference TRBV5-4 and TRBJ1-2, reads ETGVTQSPTHLIKTRGQQVTLRCSSQSGHNTVSWYQQALGQGPQFIFQYYREEENGRGNFPPRFSGLQFPNYSSELNVNALELDDSALYLCASSSDLSYGYTFGSGTRLTVV.

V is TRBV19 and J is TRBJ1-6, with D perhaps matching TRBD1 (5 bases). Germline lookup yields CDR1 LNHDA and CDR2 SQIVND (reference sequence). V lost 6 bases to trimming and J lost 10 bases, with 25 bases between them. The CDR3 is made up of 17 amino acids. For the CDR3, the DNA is TGTGCCAGTAGGCCCCGAAGGGAACCGGGACTCGAGTCACCCCTCCACTTT. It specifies CASRPRREPGLESPLHF.

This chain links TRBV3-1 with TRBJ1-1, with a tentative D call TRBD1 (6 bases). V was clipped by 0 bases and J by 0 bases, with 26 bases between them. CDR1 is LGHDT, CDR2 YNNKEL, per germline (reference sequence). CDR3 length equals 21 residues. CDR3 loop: CASSQELGRLGQRWVNTEAFF. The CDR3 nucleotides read TGTGCCAGCAGCCAAGAATTGGGGAGACTCGGACAGCGTTGGGTGAACACTGAAGCTTTCTTT.